These T cell receptor beta chains were read from a single sample in a study of T cells in localized non-small cell lung cancer. Sequencing was performed with immunoSEQ multiplex PCR; in TCRdb, only in-frame clones are kept and a portion is missing. The profile shows some 5,000 clones, 28% of them singletons. This sample comprised lung tumor tissue, obtained before any cancer treatment. These receptors originate from a female donor aged 60 or older with stage I lung adenocarcinoma. Each CDR3 is given with its conserved first and last residue. A D gene is named only where the DNA matches it firmly. Expanded clones get a size class; other rows say once, few or many, or leave the size out.

J gene | D gene | clone size | V gene | CDR3 DNA | CDR3 protein
TRBJ2-7 | TRBD1 | NA | TRBV5-1 | TGCGCCAGCTCGACAGGGAACATCCCCTACGAGCAGTACTTC | CASSTGNIPYEQYF
TRBJ2-7 | TRBD1 | few | TRBV6-8 | TGTGCCAGCAGTCGGACAGGGGCGAGGGGCTACGAGCAGTACTTC | CASSRTGARGYEQYF
TRBJ2-7 | TRBD2 | NA | TRBV11-3 | TGTGCCAGCAGCTTGGGGGGGACCTCCTACGAGCAGTACTTC | CASSLGGTSYEQYF
TRBJ2-5 | NA | few | TRBV11-3 | TGTGCCAGCAGCCTTCCGTCGTTGGGGTTGGGAGAGACCCAGTACTTC | CASSLPSLGLGETQYF
TRBJ2-1 | TRBD2 | NA | TRBV29-1 | TGCAGCCCTCCCCGCGGGAGAGGTTTGCGTGAGCAGTTCTTC | CSPPRGRGLREQFF
TRBJ1-5 | TRBD1 | once | TRBV19 | TGTGCCAGTAGTAAGACAGGGGGCGAGCCCCAGCATTTT | CASSKTGGEPQHF
TRBJ1-2 | NA | medium-sized | TRBV28 | TGTGCCAGCAGTTTATGGGGGCAGAACTATGGCTACACCTTC | CASSLWGQNYGYTF
TRBJ2-3 | NA | NA | TRBV18 | TGTGCCAGCTCACCACAAACAGGGATCACAGATACGCAGTATTTT | CASSPQTGITDTQYF
TRBJ2-7 | TRBD1 | NA | TRBV6-8 | TGTGCCAGCAGTGTGTACGGGACAGGGGGCTTCGAGCAGTACTTC | CASSVYGTGGFEQYF
TRBJ2-1 | TRBD2 | NA | TRBV19 | TGTGCCAGTAGTAGAAAACGTAGCGGGCGCCCCTACAATGAGCAGTTCTTC | CASSRKRSGRPYNEQFF
TRBJ1-1 | TRBD1 | NA | TRBV28 | TGTGCCAGCAGTTCCGAAACAGGGGAAAAGAACACTGAAGCTTTCTTT | CASSSETGEKNTEAFF
TRBJ1-1 | TRBD1 | few | TRBV19 | TGTGCCAGTATACAGACAGGGGGCACTGAAGCTTTCTTT | CASIQTGGTEAFF
TRBJ2-1 | NA | few | TRBV28 | TGTGCCAGCAGCCCCGGCACGCGCTCCTACAATGAGCAGTTCTTC | CASSPGTRSYNEQFF
TRBJ2-1 | NA | few | TRBV29-1 | TGCAGCGTTGAAGATGGTTGGGCGAGCAATGAGCAGTTCTTC | CSVEDGWASNEQFF
TRBJ2-2 | TRBD2 | NA | TRBV6-8 | TGTGCCAGCAGTTATCCGGGGGCTAGCGGGGCCCCCGGGGAGCTGTTTTTT | CASSYPGASGAPGELFF
TRBJ1-6 | NA | NA | TRBV14 | TGTGCCAGCAGCCAAGGATGGGCGAATTCACCCCTCCACTTT | CASSQGWANSPLHF
TRBJ1-5 | TRBD1 | medium-sized | TRBV6-8 | TGTGCCAGCAGTCAACATCCAGGGGGTCAGCCCCAGCATTTT | CASSQHPGGQPQHF
TRBJ2-7 | TRBD2 | few | TRBV6-8 | TGTGCCAGCAGTAAAGGGACTAGCGGGGGCTACGAGCAGTACTTC | CASSKGTSGGYEQYF
TRBJ1-4 | TRBD1 | NA | TRBV5-1 | TGCGCCAGCAGCTTGGGTCTGGGACAGACTCCAACTAATGAAAAACTGTTTTTT | CASSLGLGQTPTNEKLFF
TRBJ2-7 | NA | few | TRBV11-3 | TGTGCCAGCAGCTTAAGCCGACTAGCCTACGAGCAGTACTTC | CASSLSRLAYEQYF
TRBJ1-4 | NA | few | TRBV7-1 | TGTGCCAGCAGCCCCACTACCCGAAATGAAAAACTGTTTTTT | CASSPTTRNEKLFF
TRBJ2-7 | NA | NA | TRBV10-3 | TGTGCCATCAGTGAGTCACGGGAACGGAGCTACGAGCAGTACTTC | CAISESRERSYEQYF
TRBJ1-2 | NA | NA | TRBV30 | TGTGCCTGGAGTGTACCCACCGGCGGCTACACCTTC | CAWSVPTGGYTF
TRBJ1-2 | NA | NA | TRBV7-6 | TGTGCCAGCAGCCCACCGTCGGTGCAGGGGCCTGGCTACACCTTC | CASSPPSVQGPGYTF
TRBJ2-2 | TRBD2 | NA | TRBV30 | TGTGCCTGGGGGTCTTTGGGACTAGCGGGCGGGGAGCTGTTTTTT | CAWGSLGLAGGELFF
TRBJ2-1 | TRBD2 | few | TRBV19 | TGTGCCAGCCTACAAATTAGCGGGACCCGCAATGAGCAGTTCTTC | CASLQISGTRNEQFF
TRBJ2-3 | TRBD2 | many | TRBV7-6 | TGTGCCAGCAGCTTAGCGTCAGGGGGGACTAGCGGGGATGCAGATACGCAGTATTTT | CASSLASGGTSGDADTQYF
TRBJ1-2 | NA | NA | TRBV11-3 | TGTGCCAGCAGCTTAGGCGGAACCTCCTATGGCTACACCTTC | CASSLGGTSYGYTF
TRBJ2-2 | NA | NA | TRBV18 | TGTGCCAGCTCCCCACGGCCCGGGGACACCGGGGAGCTGTTTTTT | CASSPRPGDTGELFF
TRBJ2-2 | TRBD2 | NA | TRBV6-7 | TGTGCCAGCACTGTTCTAGCGGGAGTCCCCGGGGAGCTGTTTTTT | CASTVLAGVPGELFF
TRBJ2-7 | NA | NA | TRBV2 | TGTGCCAGCAAGGCAGCTAGCAGCACCCACGAGCAGTACTTC | CASKAASSTHEQYF
TRBJ2-7 | TRBD2 | NA | TRBV10-3 | TGTGCCATCAGTGATATGACATCGGGAGGCTACGAGCAGTACTTC | CAISDMTSGGYEQYF
TRBJ1-6 | NA | NA | TRBV4-1 | TGCGCCAGCAGCGGGACTTACAACCCCAGGGAATCACCCCTCCACTTT | CASSGTYNPRESPLHF